Given below is one T cell receptor beta chain in context. Its antigen remains unknown. The germline V gene encodes CDR1 SGHRS and CDR2 YFSETQ. The CDR3 is 15 amino acids. Trimming took 4 bases from V and 0 from J; bases not matched to a gene: 5. MiXCR, applied by TCRdb to the 5' RACE reads, yields one record per CDR3 protein. This sample has around 83,000 distinct CDR3 sequences; roughly 23% occur once, and the top ten carry roughly 41%. The data originate from a study of T-cell memory formation after mild COVID-19. Study-level information: Across donors, TCR clusters were largely donor specific. Broader study findings: CD4+ contracting clones were mainly CM and EM; CD8+ ones, EMRA. Contracting clones, day 15 to 85, had balanced CD4/CD8, and later expanders favored CD4+.

The chain carries TRBV5-1 and TRBJ1-1; 8 bases are a match to TRBD1. Sequencing was performed on PBMCs or a T cell subset sorted from them (not recorded which). The source is a man between 18 and 29 years old who had mild COVID-19 (a few samples of this study predate the infection). Cell type and time point are not known. This CDR3 is CASSDRGGVNTEAFF. The CDR3 nucleotides are TGCGCCAGCAGCGACAGGGGTGGGGTGAACACTGAAGCTTTCTTT.